These 26 T cell receptor beta chains came from one sample sequenced in a study of vaccination effects on CD4 cells after COVID-19. No antigens are known for them. Profiled with immunoSEQ multiplex PCR; TCRdb holds only in-frame clones, not every one. This sample carries more than 35,000 clones, about 81% of them seen once, and the ten largest clones take roughly 3%. Isolating CD4+ T cells followed around nine days of culture. This material consisted of CD4+ T cells from PBMCs cultured without peptide, taken before COVID-19 vaccination. These receptors were collected from a human donor who received a COVID-19 vaccine.

The chain uses TRBV2 and TRBJ2-7, with 7 positions matching TRBD1. Germline CDR1 and CDR2: SNHLY and FYNNEI. J lost 0 bases, V lost 4 bases, and 6 bases had no gene match. The CDR3 runs to 15 residues. CDR3 amino acids: CASSVTGTLSYEQYV. The CDR3 nucleotides read TGTGCCAGCAGTGTGACAGGGACCCTCTCCTACGAGCAGTACGTC.

The chain has TRBV7-3 and TRBJ1-4; 12 positions agree with TRBD1. The CDR3 extends over 18 amino acids. The trim removed 4 bases at V and 6 bases at J, leaving 12 bases unmatched. Germline CDR1 SGHTA, CDR2 FQGTGA. In DNA form, the CDR3 reads TGTGCCAGCAGCTCACTGCGGGGACAGGGGGCTGGTCATGAAAAACTGTTTTTT. This sequence encodes CASSSLRGQGAGHEKLFF.

The chain joins TRBV6-6 to TRBJ2-1, with D tentatively TRBD1 or TRBD2 (6 bases each). This CDR3 has 13 amino acids. The germline V gene encodes CDR1 MNHNY and CDR2 SVGAGI (reference sequence). V shed 4 bases and J shed 6 bases, with 10 bases lying between them. In DNA, the CDR3 is TGTGCCAGCAGTTGGGGGGCAGCCAATGAGCAGTTCTTC. Its translation: CASSWGAANEQFF.

This chain connects TRBV4-1 to TRBJ2-1; 7 nucleotides align to TRBD2. This CDR3 comprises 16 residues. The V gene end was trimmed by 6 bases and the J gene end by 6 bases; junction bases not matched to a gene: 14. CDR1 is MGHRA, CDR2 YSYEKL, per germline. CDR3 sequence: CASRHPGGSVSNEQFF. CDR3 bases: TGCGCCAGCAGACATCCGGGAGGCTCTGTTTCCAATGAGCAGTTCTTC.

V is TRBV2 and J is TRBJ1-5; the D gene is possibly TRBD1 (5 bases). The CDR3 contains 14 residues. The ends were cut back, 8 bases at V and 7 bases at J, with 18 bases in the middle. Germline V gene sequence: CDR1 SNHLY, CDR2 FYNNEI. The CDR3 is CASAGVGARQPQHF. In DNA form, the CDR3 reads TGTGCCAGCGCGGGGGTAGGGGCCCGACAGCCCCAGCATTTT.

This clone showed up just a few times. V and J are TRBV6-5 and TRBJ1-5; D uncertain. Trimming left V 4 bases short and J 1 base short, with 5 bases between. The CDR3 spans 13 residues. CDR1 is MNHEY and CDR2 is SVGAGI in the germline V gene. In nucleotides, the CDR3 is TGTGCCAGCAGTTCGGACAGCAATCAGCCCCAGCATTTT. It encodes CASSSDSNQPQHF.

Only one count was recorded for this clone. This chain joins TRBV24-1 and TRBJ2-3; TRBD2 agrees at 8 bases. Germline assignment: CDR1 KGHDR and CDR2 SFDVKD. V shed 0 bases, J shed 0 bases, and the junction held 1 base outside the gene matches. This CDR3 has 16 amino acids. The CDR3 spells CATSDLGGGSTDTQYF. CDR3 nucleotides: TGTGCCACCAGTGATTTGGGCGGGGGGAGCACAGATACGCAGTATTTT.

This chain connects TRBV19 to TRBJ1-2, with 12 bases aligning to TRBD1. The CDR3 extends over 16 amino acids. CDR1 LNHDA and CDR2 SQIVND come from the germline V gene (reference sequence). The ends lost 5 bases at V and 0 bases at J; junction bases unmatched: 4. Here the CDR3 DNA reads TGTGCCAGTAGTCCGGGACAGGGGGCAGCTAACTATGGCTACACCTTC. Its protein product is CASSPGQGAANYGYTF.

The chain uses TRBV6-2 or TRBV6-3 and TRBJ1-5, with D unclear. The CDR3 contains 13 residues. Per germline, CDR1 MNHEY and CDR2 SVGEGT. Trimming cost V 5 bases and J 6 bases, with 11 bases left between them. The CDR3 reads CASSQPLGQPQHF. DNA of the CDR3: TGTGCCAGCAGTCAACCCCTGGGTCAGCCCCAGCATTTT.

The chain employs TRBV6-1 and TRBJ1-2; no firm D call. The CDR3 spans 13 residues. Trimming removed 0 bases at V and 6 bases at J, with 8 bases between. Germline V gene lookup returns CDR1 MNHNS and CDR2 SASEGT. CDR3 loop: CASSEAQANGYTF. The DNA of the CDR3 is TGTGCCAGCAGTGAAGCTCAGGCCAATGGCTACACCTTC.

The rearrangement links TRBV6-1 to TRBJ2-7; TRBD2 might be the D (6 bases). This CDR3 contains 15 residues. Between the trimmed V and J ends, which lost 1 base and 5 bases, there was a span of 15 bases. The germline V gene encodes CDR1 MNHNS and CDR2 SASEGT. The CDR3: CASSEDNVEGDEQYV. The DNA for the CDR3 is TGTGCCAGCAGTGAAGATAACGTGGAGGGTGACGAGCAGTACGTC.

The CDR3 DNA sequence: TGTGCCAGCAGAAGGGACAGTAAGAATTCACCCCTCCACTTT. The encoded protein is CASRRDSKNSPLHF. The genes are TRBV2 and TRBJ1-6; 7 bases align to TRBD1. CDR1 is SNHLY, CDR2 FYNNEI, per germline. There are 14 residues in the CDR3. V lost 6 bases, J lost 7 bases, and 6 bases stayed unmatched.

The chain uses TRBV6-2 or TRBV6-3 and TRBJ2-7; possibly TRBD1 for D (6 bases). V lost 2 bases, J lost 2 bases, and 13 bases lay in between. CDR1 and CDR2 from the germline V gene are MNHEY and SVGEGT. CDR3 size: 15 residues. CDR3 sequence reads: CASSYQQGSPYEQYV. The CDR3 coding sequence is TGTGCCAGCAGTTACCAACAGGGTAGTCCCTACGAGCAGTACGTC.

CDR3 in DNA: TGTGCCAGCTCACCTTCCCGGGACAGGCGCCACGAGCAGTACGTC. It codes for CASSPSRDRRHEQYV. This chain links TRBV18 with TRBJ2-7; TRBD1 aligns across 8 bases. Germline CDR1 is KGHSH and CDR2 is LQKENI. The V segment lost 3 bases and the J segment 5 bases; nucleotides outside the gene matches: 9. CDR3 size: 15 residues.

The chain couples TRBV6-6 to TRBJ2-1; no clear D. Germline CDR1 is MNHNY and CDR2 is SVGAGI (reference sequence). The CDR3 runs 11 residues. V was shortened by 8 bases and J by 9 bases, with 11 bases between the two germline ends. The DNA of the CDR3 is TGTGCCAGCGCTCCCTGGGGTGAGCAGTTCTTC. It is translated as CASAPWGEQFF.

The gene calls are TRBV7-2 and TRBJ2-1; D gene unclear. The V end lost 2 bases, the J end lost 3 bases, and 11 bases lay between the germline ends. The CDR3 sequence is 15 residues long. Germline V gene sequence: CDR1 SGHTA, CDR2 FQGNSA. The CDR3 DNA sequence: TGTGCCAGCAGCTTAACTGTGACGAACTACAATGAGCAGTTCTTC. Translation gives CASSLTVTNYNEQFF.

This clone was counted between two and nine times. The J gene is TRBJ1-4, the V gene TRBV11-2, with D possibly matching TRBD1 (5 bases). CDR3 length: 14 residues. Trimming cost V 5 bases and J 0 bases, with 7 bases left between them. Looked up from germline, CDR1 is SGHAT and CDR2 is FQNNGV. The CDR3 loop reads CASSGGATNEKLFF. The DNA of the CDR3 is TGTGCCAGCAGCGGGGGGGCAACTAATGAAAAACTGTTTTTT.

The gene calls are TRBV4-1 and TRBJ2-4; 11 positions agree with TRBD2. Germline-derived CDR1 and CDR2 are MGHRA and YSYEKL. With 1 base clipped from V and 0 bases from J, the junction kept 8 bases outside the gene matches. CDR3 length equals 19 residues. The CDR3 region is CASSQGASGGSLAKNIQYF. In nucleotides, the CDR3 is TGCGCCAGCAGCCAAGGGGCTAGCGGGGGGTCTCTAGCCAAAAACATTCAGTACTTC.

This chain uses TRBV11-2 with TRBJ1-1; D gene uncertain. Germline CDR1 SGHAT, CDR2 FQNNGV. V gave up 5 bases and J gave up 6 bases, with 7 bases separating them. This CDR3 region has 11 residues. CDR3 sequence (DNA): TGTGCCAGCAGCCCATACCCTGAAGCTTTCTTT. This encodes CASSPYPEAFF.

V usage is TRBV6-5 and J usage is TRBJ2-6; D not resolved. In germline, CDR1 is MNHEY, CDR2 SVGAGI. The CDR3 contains 14 residues. Between the trimmed V and J ends, which lost 5 bases and 4 bases, there was a span of 9 bases. The CDR3 nucleotides read TGTGCCAGCAGTACCGCCCAAGGGGCCAACGTCCTGACTTTC. Translation gives CASSTAQGANVLTF.

This clone has only one observation. This rearrangement joins TRBV4-3 to TRBJ1-6; possible D gene TRBD1, 6 bases. The V gene lost 3 bases and the J gene lost 6 bases, with 15 bases spanning the gap. The CDR3 is made up of 16 amino acids. Per the germline V gene, CDR1 is LGHNA and CDR2 is YSLEER. CDR3 region: CASSQGGQGFNSPLHF. CDR3 DNA: TGCGCCAGCAGCCAGGGGGGCCAGGGGTTTAATTCACCCCTCCACTTT.

Here the CDR3 DNA reads TGTGCCAGCAGCGTAGAAACCAGGGTCCGAACCGGGGAGCTGTTTTTT. This gives the protein CASSVETRVRTGELFF. V and J are TRBV9 and TRBJ2-2; a weak D match, TRBD1 (5 bases). This CDR3 region has 16 residues. Germline CDR1 SGDLS, CDR2 YYNGEE. V was shortened by 0 bases and J by 5 bases, with 14 bases between the two germline ends.

The chain links TRBV9 to TRBJ1-4; the D gene is possibly TRBD1 (5 bases). CDR3 length: 14 residues. Trimming removed 0 bases from V and 8 bases from J, with 11 bases in between. The germline V gene encodes CDR1 SGDLS and CDR2 YYNGEE. The CDR3 DNA reads as TGTGCCAGCAGCGTAGGGGCCCCAGGGGAAAAACTGTTTTTT. Its translation is CASSVGAPGEKLFF.

This sequence joins TRBV6-2 or TRBV6-3 and TRBJ1-1; D ambiguous. Germline loops: CDR1 MNHEY, CDR2 SVGEGT. The CDR3 sequence is 13 residues long. V lost 2 bases and J 11 bases, leaving 15 bases between the germline ends. CDR3 residues: CASSYETYQEAFF. CDR3 in DNA: TGTGCCAGCAGTTACGAGACCTATCAGGAGGCTTTCTTT.

The CDR3 nucleotides read TGTGCCAGTCAGGACAGGGAATACTATGGCTACACCTTC. Protein product: CASQDREYYGYTF. This rearrangement joins TRBV19 to TRBJ1-2; TRBD1 matches 8 bases. This CDR3 has 13 amino acids. The germline CDR1 and CDR2 sequences are LNHDA and SQIVND (reference sequence). Trimming at V came to 8 bases and at J to 3 bases, leaving 5 bases not matched to a gene.

The genes are TRBV14 and TRBJ2-3, with D unclear. CDR1 is SGHDN, CDR2 FVKESK, per germline. CDR3 size: 15 residues. Trimming cost V 1 base and J 11 bases, with 19 bases left between them. The CDR3 is CASSQGVFGLVEQYF. The CDR3 coding sequence is TGTGCCAGCAGCCAAGGGGTCTTTGGCTTAGTCGAGCAGTATTTT.